The 22 T cell receptor beta chains in this list originate from one sample, sequenced in a study of blood T cell repertoires in COVID-19. Clones were read by immunoSEQ multiplex PCR, and TCRdb kept only the in-frame ones, dropping some. The data contain 25,000 to 35,000 clones, about three quarters of them seen just once; the ten biggest clones take up roughly 8.5%. The material sequenced was peripheral blood. These receptors were collected from a woman in her 70s with active or convalescent COVID-19.

This clone was seen only a few times. J is TRBJ1-5 and V is TRBV28; 7 nucleotides align to TRBD1. V lost 6 bases and J lost 1; bases outside the gene matches: 9. Germline V gene lookup returns CDR1 MDHEN and CDR2 SYDVKM. There are 16 residues in the CDR3. Here the CDR3 DNA reads TGTGCCAGCAGCCAAAGACAGGGTGTCAGCAATCAGCCCCAGCATTTT. Translating gives CASSQRQGVSNQPQHF.

The V and J genes are TRBV15 and TRBJ2-5; a possible D gene is TRBD2 (5 bases). Germline values: CDR1 LNHNV, CDR2 YYDKDF (reference sequence). The CDR3 runs to 17 residues. V was cut by 0 bases and J by 3 bases, with 17 bases left in between. The CDR3 loop is CATSRDEGRMVKETQYF. The CDR3 DNA follows: TGTGCCACCAGCAGAGATGAGGGAAGGATGGTAAAAGAGACCCAGTACTTC.

The chain recombines TRBV4-1 with TRBJ2-5; the D gene is possibly TRBD2 (7 bases). V lost 0 bases to trimming and J lost 1 base, with 15 bases between them. The germline V gene has CDR1 MGHRA and CDR2 YSYEKL. The CDR3 is made up of 17 amino acids. This CDR3 reads CASSQDKGGARQETQYF. The DNA for the CDR3 is TGCGCCAGCAGCCAAGATAAGGGGGGGGCCCGCCAAGAGACCCAGTACTTC.

The rearrangement joins TRBV7-9 to TRBJ1-2; D is unresolved. The germline V gene has CDR1 SEHNR and CDR2 FQNEAQ (reference sequence). This CDR3 region has 14 residues. Deletions cut 5 bases from V and 2 bases from J, with 12 bases between. The CDR3 coding sequence is TGTGCCAGCAGCCGCGCACAGAAGAACTATGGCTACACCTTC. Residues: CASSRAQKNYGYTF.

The rearrangement joins TRBV6-2 or TRBV6-3 to TRBJ2-2; 7 bases line up with TRBD2. The CDR3 extends over 17 amino acids. Germline values: CDR1 MNHEY, CDR2 SVGEGT. V shed 0 bases, J shed 3 bases, and the junction held 7 bases outside the gene matches. The CDR3 DNA is TGTGCCAGCAGTTACTCTGGCGGGAGCGGGTACACCGGGGAGCTGTTTTTT. Amino acids: CASSYSGGSGYTGELFF.

The genes are TRBV5-4 and TRBJ2-5, with a weak D call TRBD1 (6 bases). Trimming cost V 6 bases and J 2 bases, with 20 bases left between them. From germline, CDR1 is SGHNT and CDR2 YYREEE (reference sequence). The CDR3 sequence is 16 residues long. The DNA of the CDR3 is TGTGCCAGCACCACCTCCCTTGGACAGAAACAAGAGACCCAGTACTTC. Protein sequence: CASTTSLGQKQETQYF.

The chain couples TRBV1 to TRBJ2-1; the tabulated D call, TRBD2, remains unverified against the DNA. TRBV1 is a pseudogene. The CDR3 sequence is 15 residues long. The DNA for the CDR3 is TGCACCAGACCATCTAGCGGGGGACCCTACAATGAGCAGTTCTTC. Translation: CTRPSSGGPYNEQFF.

The rearrangement uses TRBV2 and TRBJ2-1; possible D gene TRBD2, 6 bases. The V end lost 7 bases, the J end lost 10 bases, and 20 bases lay between the germline ends. This CDR3 has 14 residues. Germline assignment: CDR1 SNHLY and CDR2 FYNNEI. CDR3 DNA: TGTGCCAGCAATCGACCGGGACTCCCTCGGGAGCAGTTCTTC. It is translated as CASNRPGLPREQFF.

On this clone itself: The sample contains more than one DNA sequence encoding this CDR3. This chain joins TRBV7-9 and TRBJ2-1; TRBD1 matches at 8 bases. CDR3 size: 15 residues. Unmatched junction bases numbered 13, after V lost 5 bases and J lost 10 bases. Germline V lookup: CDR1 SEHNR, CDR2 FQNEAQ (reference sequence). The CDR3, as DNA: TGTGCCAGCAGCCCCCGACAGGGGATGCTTCGCGAGCAGTTCTTC. Encoded protein: CASSPRQGMLREQFF. The full variable domain, completed using reference TRBV7-9 and TRBJ2-1, is DTGVSQNPRHKITKRGQNVTFRCDPISEHNRLYWYRQTLGQGPEFLTYFQNEAQLEKSRLLSDRFSAERPKGSFSTLEIQRTEQGDSAMYLCASSPRQGMLREQFFGPGTRLTVL.

This rearrangement joins TRBV2 to TRBJ2-3; 9 positions match TRBD2. The germline V gene encodes CDR1 SNHLY and CDR2 FYNNEI. Losses at the gene ends were 5 bases for V and 3 bases for J; bases not matched to a gene: 3. This CDR3 spans 14 amino acids. The CDR3: CASSFLAGTDTQYF. The DNA of the CDR3 is TGTGCCAGCAGTTTCCTAGCGGGGACAGATACGCAGTATTTT.

The J gene is TRBJ2-1, the V gene TRBV28; 12 nucleotides align to TRBD2. V was clipped by 5 bases and J by 5 bases; unmatched bases: 10. CDR3 length: 17 amino acids. Germline V gives CDR1 MDHEN, CDR2 SYDVKM. CDR3 sequence: CASSPLTSGRINNEQFF. The CDR3 nucleotides read TGTGCCAGCAGTCCATTGACTAGCGGGAGAATAAACAATGAGCAGTTCTTC.

The chain combines TRBV5-1 with TRBJ2-7; TRBD1 is a possible D gene (6 bases). Germline assignment: CDR1 SGHRS and CDR2 YFSETQ. V lost 0 bases and J lost 1, with 11 bases in between. The CDR3 extends over 15 amino acids. The CDR3 loop reads CASSLVPGTSYEQYF. CDR3 bases: TGCGCCAGCAGCTTGGTCCCCGGGACATCCTACGAGCAGTACTTC.

This clone was seen only once. This chain joins TRBV5-1 and TRBJ1-3, with 7 bases aligning to TRBD1. Germline lookup yields CDR1 SGHRS and CDR2 YFSETQ. The ends lost 3 bases at V and 3 bases at J; junction bases unmatched: 3. CDR3 length equals 14 residues. The CDR3 loop is CASSWDRSGNTIYF. DNA for the CDR3: TGCGCCAGCAGCTGGGACAGAAGTGGAAACACCATATATTTT.

This chain connects TRBV14 to TRBJ2-3; 10 bases match TRBD2. The CDR3 sequence is 13 residues long. With V trimmed by 8 bases and J by 7 bases, 6 bases remained unmatched. Germline loops: CDR1 SGHDN, CDR2 FVKESK. The CDR3 sequence: CASPSGSPNTQYF. CDR3 sequence (DNA): TGTGCCAGCCCTAGCGGGAGCCCGAATACGCAGTATTTT.

The chain employs TRBV19 and TRBJ1-2; 9 bases match TRBD1. Germline CDR1 reads LNHDA; CDR2 reads SQIVND (reference sequence). V was pared by 8 bases and J by 5 bases, with 6 bases of the junction left unmatched. This CDR3 has 13 residues. Written as DNA, the CDR3 is TGTGCCAGTTCGACAGGGGGTGATTATGGCTACACCTTC. This translates into CASSTGGDYGYTF.

This clone was counted a few times. The chain recombines TRBV7-3 with TRBJ2-2, with D possibly being TRBD1 (5 bases). V was pared by 2 bases and J by 3 bases, with 7 bases between. This CDR3 has 14 amino acids. Germline values: CDR1 SGHTA, CDR2 FQGTGA. The CDR3 nucleotides are TGTGCCAGCAGCTTAGGGGCGCACACCGGGGAGCTGTTTTTT. Amino acids: CASSLGAHTGELFF.

Points on this clone: Other DNA sequences in the sample encode the same CDR3. The V call is TRBV29-1, the J call TRBJ2-5, with D maybe TRBD1 (6 bases). Germline V lookup: CDR1 SQVTM, CDR2 ANQGSEA. The ends were cut back, 7 bases at V and 0 bases at J, with 12 bases in the middle. This CDR3 spans 13 amino acids. The chain's CDR3 is CSGGRPDQETQYF. DNA for the CDR3: TGCAGCGGGGGGCGGCCCGACCAAGAGACCCAGTACTTC.

The chain combines TRBV28 with TRBJ1-3; 7 bases match TRBD1. The CDR3 contains 13 residues. Germline values: CDR1 MDHEN, CDR2 SYDVKM. V dropped 6 bases and J dropped 4; count of bases not matched to a gene: 3. CDR3: CASSTGAGNTIYF. The CDR3 coding sequence is TGTGCCAGCAGCACAGGGGCGGGAAACACCATATATTTT.

The V gene is TRBV7-2, the J gene TRBJ2-5; 9 nucleotides match TRBD2. Germline V gives CDR1 SGHTA, CDR2 FQGNSA. V was clipped by 1 base and J by 4 bases; unmatched bases: 4. The CDR3 sequence is 15 residues long. The CDR3 sequence: CASSLDGGRAETQYF. The CDR3 nucleotides read TGTGCCAGCAGCTTAGACGGCGGGAGGGCAGAGACCCAGTACTTC.

V gene TRBV30 combines with J gene TRBJ1-2, with 7 bases fitting TRBD1. CDR3 length equals 13 residues. Germline CDR1 and CDR2: GTSNPN and SVGIG (reference sequence). CDR3 DNA: TGTGCGTCAGACCCGGGACAGTCATTTGGCTACACCTTC. Protein product: CASDPGQSFGYTF.

This chain joins TRBV2 and TRBJ1-4; D remains unclear. The CDR3 extends over 16 amino acids. V lost 0 bases and J 0 bases, leaving 8 bases between the germline ends. Germline V gene data show CDR1 as SNHLY and CDR2 as FYNNEI. CDR3 sequence: CASSEAPYATNEKLFF. CDR3 bases: TGTGCCAGCAGTGAAGCTCCCTATGCAACTAATGAAAAACTGTTTTTT.

A few counts support this clone. The J gene is TRBJ2-1, the V gene TRBV11-2; 7 nucleotides line up with TRBD1. V was clipped by 5 bases and J by 3 bases; unmatched bases: 7. This CDR3 spans 15 amino acids. The V gene's germline CDR1 is SGHAT and CDR2 FQNNGV. This CDR3 is CASSPRQGSYNEQFF. The CDR3, as DNA: TGTGCCAGCAGCCCCCGACAGGGAAGCTACAATGAGCAGTTCTTC.